The T cell receptor (beta chain) under discussion was sequenced for a study of T cells in Graves' hyperthyroidism and ophthalmopathy. From RNA transcripts, TCR beta CDR3 regions were amplified. In the first-round RT-PCR of the TCR CDR3, the HTBI primer set was used. MiXCR, applied by TCRdb to the multiplex PCR reads, yields one record per CDR3 protein. In the table there are over 200,000 distinct CDR3 sequences, 15% to 20% of which are singletons. This clonotype was counted ten times or more. In germline, CDR1 is KGHSH, CDR2 LQKENI. Unmatched junction bases numbered 7, after V lost 2 bases and J lost 5 bases. CDR3 length: 15 residues.

The chain combines TRBV18 with TRBJ1-1, with 8 bases matching TRBD1. Sequencing used blood. The TCR sequence derives from a man aged 50 to 59 with Graves' hyperthyroidism. The DNA of the CDR3 is TGTGCCAGCTCACCAACTACAGGGGGTGATACTGAAGCTTTCTTT. As protein: CASSPTTGGDTEAFF.